This is a list of T cell receptor beta chains from one sample in a study of T cell responses to AZD1222 COVID-19 vaccine. Clones were read by immunoSEQ multiplex PCR, and TCRdb kept only the in-frame ones, dropping some. This table has 90,000 to 140,000 clones, around 90% appearing once. The starting material was peripheral blood, obtained on day 0 of AZD1222 vaccination. The receptors originated from an adult in good health. CDR3s include the opening cysteine and the closing phenylalanine or tryptophan.

V,J,length,CDR3
TRBV28,TRBJ2-5,15,CASSPWREGGETQYF
TRBV28,TRBJ1-2,15,CASSGGDSINYGYTF
TRBV5-1,TRBJ2-3,16,CASSEAGLAGADTQYF
TRBV28,TRBJ1-2,14,CASSPGHPLLGYTF
TRBV5-6,TRBJ1-3,17,CASSLAGKSRSGNTIYF
TRBV10-1,TRBJ2-7,16,CASSESRDRGPYEQYF
TRBV11-2,TRBJ1-4,13,CASSWGANEKLFF
TRBV12-3/TRBV12-4,TRBJ1-4,13,CASRDQGNEKLFF
TRBV14,TRBJ2-1,16,CASSQDRLAGGSEQFF
TRBV5-4,TRBJ2-5,13,CASSPGEKETQYF
TRBV30,TRBJ2-3,12,CAWSVGSHTQYF
TRBV28,TRBJ2-7,11,CASSYREEQYF
TRBV27,TRBJ2-1,14,CASSFGTSYNEQFF
TRBV11-3,TRBJ2-3,14,CASSLRGPTDTQYF
TRBV19,TRBJ2-3,14,CATRSVQSTDTQYF
TRBV27,TRBJ1-2,15,CASSSTGWGRDGYTF
TRBV29-1,TRBJ1-2,14,CSVDVQGANYGYTF
TRBV19,TRBJ2-7,13,CASSIAGVGEQYF
TRBV6-5,TRBJ2-1,13,CASSPRESHEQFF
TRBV12-3/TRBV12-4,TRBJ1-2,12,CASSPGFYGYTF
TRBV27,TRBJ2-1,16,CASSFLGTSGRDEQFF
TRBV5-1,TRBJ2-1,15,CASSRDQSSYNEQFF
TRBV7-2,TRBJ1-2,10,CASSNYGYTF
TRBV7-9,TRBJ2-7,15,CASSAPGTPGTKQYF